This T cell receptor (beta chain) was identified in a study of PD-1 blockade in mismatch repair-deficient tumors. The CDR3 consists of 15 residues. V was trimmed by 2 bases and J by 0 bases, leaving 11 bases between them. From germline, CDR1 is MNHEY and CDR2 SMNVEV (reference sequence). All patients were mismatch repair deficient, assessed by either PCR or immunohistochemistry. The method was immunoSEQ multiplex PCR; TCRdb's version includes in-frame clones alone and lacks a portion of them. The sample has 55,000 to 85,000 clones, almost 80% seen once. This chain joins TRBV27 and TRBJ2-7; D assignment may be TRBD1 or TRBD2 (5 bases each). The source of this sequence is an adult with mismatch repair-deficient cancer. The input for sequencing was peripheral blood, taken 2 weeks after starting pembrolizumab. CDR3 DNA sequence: TGTGCCAGCAGTTTAAGGGGAGCGTTCTCCTACGAGCAGTACTTC. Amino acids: CASSLRGAFSYEQYF.